One sample yielded the 7 T cell receptor beta chains listed below, sequenced in a study of human T cells and chemical hapten exposure. Indicated time point: pre-sensitization, week 0. Treatment of the sample: therapeutic diphenylcyclopropenone sensitization with weekly scalp DPC. TCRdb called the RACE reads again in MiXCR, with one record for every CDR3 protein. The sample lists about 120,000 distinct CDR3 sequences, roughly 14% occurring once. The material sequenced was whole blood, taken in connection with sensitization to the hapten diphenylcyclopropenone (DPC). All receptors derive from a woman younger than 30 with alopecia areata. Some clones in this sample may be carry-over from other donors' samples.

This clonotype was found many times. The CDR3 DNA sequence: TGTGCCAGCAGAAACGGCAAACTAGCGGGGGAATACGAGCAGTACTTC. Encoded protein: CASRNGKLAGEYEQYF. This sequence joins TRBV7-8 and TRBJ2-7; 11 bases line up with TRBD2. CDR1 SGHVS and CDR2 FQNEAQ come from the germline V gene. The ends lost 6 bases at V and 4 bases at J; junction bases unmatched: 11. The CDR3 runs 16 residues.

The chain combines TRBV18 with TRBJ2-2; no reliable D call. Germline V gene lookup returns CDR1 KGHSH and CDR2 LQKENI. Trimming left V 4 bases short and J 0 bases short, with 3 bases between. The CDR3 has 13 amino acids. The CDR3 region is CASSRANTGELFF. The DNA for the CDR3 is TGTGCCAGCTCACGAGCGAACACCGGGGAGCTGTTTTTT.

This sequence joins TRBV20-1 and TRBJ1-1, with no clear D. V was shortened by 0 bases and J by 1 base, with 9 bases between the two germline ends. CDR3 length equals 14 residues. The germline V gene encodes CDR1 DFQATT and CDR2 SNEGSKA (reference sequence). This chain's CDR3 is CSARDRVRNTEAFF. The CDR3 DNA is TGCAGTGCTAGAGATAGAGTCAGGAACACTGAAGCTTTCTTT.

This clonotype was detected only a few times. The CDR3 protein is CASSLRGAYTGELFF. In nucleotides, the CDR3 is TGTGCCAGCAGCTTGCGGGGGGCCTACACCGGGGAGCTGTTTTTT. The chain uses TRBV11-2 and TRBJ2-2, with TRBD2 matching over 8 bases. The germline CDR1 and CDR2 sequences are SGHAT and FQNNGV. With 3 bases clipped from V and 3 bases from J, the junction kept 3 bases outside the gene matches. The CDR3 covers 15 residues.

The table lists this clonotype with a few counts. The chain joins TRBV20-1 to TRBJ2-1; possibly TRBD2 for D (6 bases). Germline V gene lookup returns CDR1 DFQATT and CDR2 SNEGSKA (reference sequence). V lost 6 bases, J lost 5 bases, and 17 bases lay in between. This CDR3 comprises 14 residues. CDR3 bases: TGCAGTGCCTGGCCCGGGGGATATAACAATGAGCAGTTCTTC. Translation gives CSAWPGGYNNEQFF.

There are many counts of this clonotype. The chain has TRBV20-1 and TRBJ2-7, with D perhaps TRBD1 (5 bases). Germline CDR1 reads DFQATT; CDR2 reads SNEGSKA (reference sequence). The CDR3 spans 11 residues. The V and J ends lost 3 bases and 3 bases respectively, with 6 bases between them. The CDR3 spells CSASQGYEQYF. The CDR3 DNA reads as TGCAGTGCTAGTCAGGGCTACGAGCAGTACTTC.

The chain has TRBV4-3 and TRBJ2-3, with TRBD1 matching over 7 bases. Germline values: CDR1 LGHNA, CDR2 YSLEER. V shed 0 bases, J shed 1 base, and the junction held 7 bases outside the gene matches. The CDR3 loop spans 17 amino acids. In DNA, the CDR3 is TGCGCCAGCAGCCAAGATTACACAGGGGCCCGCACAGATACGCAGTATTTT. Translating it yields CASSQDYTGARTDTQYF.